This record covers a single TCR beta chain. The antigen is unknown. The CDR3 length is 15 residues. Trimming took 3 bases from V and 0 from J, leaving 12 bases between them. Germline V lookup: CDR1 MNHEY, CDR2 SMNVEV (reference sequence). The table came from immunoSEQ multiplex PCR; TCRdb's copy has only in-frame clones and leaves some out. The sample gives more than 85,000 clones, around 90% of which show up once; 0.27% is in the top ten. The entry originates in a study of OX40 agonist ivuxolimab in advanced cancers. Patients were ineligible given autoimmune disease history or systemic immunosuppression. General observations from the study: Still undetermined is the antigen specificity of the expanded peripheral T cells.

Specimen: CD4+ or CD8+ T cells sorted from blood, collected in a trial of the OX40 agonist ivuxolimab. This clonotype originated in an adult with an advanced solid tumor such as melanoma, head and neck, liver or kidney cancer. The V gene is TRBV27, the J gene TRBJ2-7; TRBD1 might be the D (5 bases). The CDR3, as DNA: TGTGCCAGCAGTTTTACGGCAGGGCGCTCCTACGAGCAGTACTTC. Translation: CASSFTAGRSYEQYF.